The next 23 T cell receptor beta chains were all read from a single sample in a study of technical replicates of blood from several donors. This table comes from immunoSEQ multiplex PCR, and its TCRdb copy is limited to in-frame clones, with some not included. The table has more than 90,000 clones, approximately 95% seen once; the top ten hold over 0.2%. What was sequenced was T cells isolated from PBMCs. The receptors stem from a human donor in good health.

This chain uses TRBV21-1 with TRBJ1-1. TRBV21-1 is deemed a pseudogene. This CDR3 has 14 residues. CDR3 protein: CASSTRKWEMMEVF. In nucleotides, the CDR3 is TGTGCCAGCAGCACTCGGAAGTGGGAGATGATGGAGGTCTTT.

The gene calls are TRBV27 and TRBJ1-1; D is uncertain. The V end lost 8 bases, the J end lost 2 bases, and 12 bases lay between the germline ends. The CDR3 runs 13 residues. Germline V gene lookup returns CDR1 MNHEY and CDR2 SMNVEV (reference sequence). CDR3 region: CASLSRGNTEAFF. The DNA of the CDR3 is TGTGCCAGCCTTAGCCGGGGAAACACTGAAGCTTTCTTT.

This clone has just one count. In DNA form, the CDR3 reads TGTGCCAGCAGGGCAGCGCTAGCCTCCACAGATACGCAGTATTTT. Translated, it gives CASRAALASTDTQYF. V usage is TRBV6-5 and J usage is TRBJ2-3; maybe TRBD2 (5 bases). This CDR3 region has 15 residues. Germline lookup yields CDR1 MNHEY and CDR2 SVGAGI. The ends were cut back, 6 bases at V and 2 bases at J, with 15 bases in the middle.

This chain joins TRBV7-9 and TRBJ2-1; 7 bases line up with TRBD1. The germline gives CDR1 SEHNR, CDR2 FQNEAQ (reference sequence). Losses at the gene ends were 3 bases for V and 1 base for J; bases not matched to a gene: 12. The CDR3 spans 18 residues. The CDR3 DNA sequence: TGTGCCAGCAGCTTTTGGGGGACAGATACACAGTCCTACAATGAGCAGTTCTTC. Its protein product is CASSFWGTDTQSYNEQFF. The variable domain in full, completed from reference TRBV7-9 and TRBJ2-1, reads DTGVSQNPRHKITKRGQNVTFRCDPISEHNRLYWYRQTLGQGPEFLTYFQNEAQLEKSRLLSDRFSAERPKGSFSTLEIQRTEQGDSAMYLCASSFWGTDTQSYNEQFFGPGTRLTVL.

V and J are TRBV7-2 and TRBJ1-3, with TRBD1 matching 8 bases. This CDR3 contains 15 residues. Germline CDR1 reads SGHTA; CDR2 reads FQGNSA. V was pared by 5 bases and J by 4 bases, with 7 bases of the junction left unmatched. For the CDR3, the DNA is TGTGCCAGCAGCCTTACAGGGGGGTCAGGAAACACCATATATTTT. It specifies CASSLTGGSGNTIYF.

The chain uses TRBV4-2 and TRBJ2-1; TRBD2 matches at 10 bases. From germline, CDR1 is LGHNA and CDR2 YNFKEQ. This CDR3 spans 15 amino acids. The ends lost 7 bases at V and 5 bases at J; junction bases unmatched: 8. The CDR3 reads CASNPSGGANNEQFF. CDR3 in DNA: TGTGCCAGCAACCCAAGCGGGGGGGCGAACAATGAGCAGTTCTTC.

V gene TRBV9 combines with J gene TRBJ1-2; D is undetermined. In germline, CDR1 is SGDLS, CDR2 YYNGEE. The CDR3 is 13 amino acids. V lost 4 bases and J 1 base, leaving 8 bases between the germline ends. CDR3 residues: CASSPGLNYGYTF. The CDR3 region has the DNA TGTGCCAGCAGCCCAGGACTTAACTATGGCTACACCTTC.

The chain has TRBV6-4 and TRBJ1-1; D gene ambiguous. CDR1 is MRHNA, CDR2 SNTAGT, per germline. V was clipped by 5 bases and J by 2 bases, with 15 bases between them. The CDR3 has 15 residues. The CDR3 spells CASSLHGEGNTEAFF. The CDR3 nucleotides read TGTGCCAGCAGTCTTCACGGGGAGGGCAACACTGAAGCTTTCTTT.

The chain is built from TRBV19 and TRBJ2-2; TRBD1 matches at 10 bases. The V segment lost 9 bases and the J segment 6 bases; nucleotides outside the gene matches: 7. Germline V lookup: CDR1 LNHDA, CDR2 SQIVND (reference sequence). The CDR3 sequence is 14 residues long. DNA for the CDR3: TGTGCCAGCGACAGGGGGCCGGTCGCCGGGGAGCTGTTTTTT. It codes for CASDRGPVAGELFF.

CDR3 region: CASSLLGLGSTEQYF. DNA for the CDR3: TGTGCCAGCAGTTTACTTGGACTGGGGAGCACTGAGCAGTACTTC. The genes are TRBV28 and TRBJ2-7, with D possibly being TRBD2 (5 bases). Germline V gene data show CDR1 as MDHEN and CDR2 as SYDVKM. The V and J ends lost 2 bases and 7 bases respectively, with 18 bases between them. This CDR3 comprises 15 residues. Together with reference TRBV28 and TRBJ2-7, the CDR3 gives the full variable domain: DVKVTQSSRYLVKRTGEKVFLECVQDMDHENMFWYRQDPGLGLRLIYFSYDVKMKEKGDIPEGYSVSREKKERFSLILESASTNQTSMYLCASSLLGLGSTEQYFGPGTRLTVT.

The chain recombines TRBV5-1 with TRBJ2-5, with 7 bases that match TRBD2. Germline trimming cut 0 bases from V and 5 bases from J; bases unmatched to any gene: 4. The CDR3 is made up of 14 amino acids. Germline V gene data show CDR1 as SGHRS and CDR2 as YFSETQ. The CDR3 sequence is CASSLGLASETQYF. The DNA of the CDR3 is TGCGCCAGCAGCTTGGGACTAGCATCCGAGACCCAGTACTTC.

The rearrangement links TRBV15 to TRBJ2-1, with TRBD2 matching 15 bases. Germline V CDR1 and CDR2: LNHNV, YYDKDF (reference sequence). This CDR3 spans 20 amino acids. V was clipped by 5 bases and J by 0 bases; unmatched bases: 11. The CDR3 region is CATSLSSGLAGGSSYNEQFF. In nucleotides, the CDR3 is TGTGCCACCAGCCTCTCATCGGGACTAGCGGGGGGAAGCTCCTACAATGAGCAGTTCTTC.

The genes are TRBV5-6 and TRBJ2-5; 7 bases match TRBD2. CDR3 length: 14 amino acids. Germline CDR1 SGHDT, CDR2 YYEEEE. V dropped 0 bases and J dropped 5; count of bases not matched to a gene: 4. For the CDR3, the DNA is TGTGCCAGCAGCTTGGTCCGTAGCGGGGAGACCCAGTACTTC. This encodes CASSLVRSGETQYF. Full variable domain (remainder filled in from reference TRBV5-6 and TRBJ2-5): DAGVTQSPTHLIKTRGQQVTLRCSPKSGHDTVSWYQQALGQGPQFIFQYYEEEERQRGNFPDRFSGHQFPNYSSELNVNALLLGDSALYLCASSLVRSGETQYFGPGTRLLVL.

This chain uses TRBV9 with TRBJ1-2; the match to TRBD1 covers 7 bases. Germline CDR1 and CDR2: SGDLS and YYNGEE. The CDR3 runs 16 residues. Trimming removed 0 bases from V and 5 bases from J; junction bases left unmatched: 10. The CDR3 bases are TGTGCCAGCAGCGTAGCAGGACAGGAGACCTTTTATGGCTACACCTTC. Translated, it gives CASSVAGQETFYGYTF.

The chain combines TRBV27 with TRBJ2-7, with 7 bases fitting TRBD1. The J segment lost 0 bases and the V segment lost 8 bases, leaving 7 bases of the junction unmatched. CDR1 MNHEY and CDR2 SMNVEV come from the germline V gene (reference sequence). This CDR3 comprises 14 residues. The DNA for the CDR3 is TGTGCCAGCCACCCCGGGGACAGCTCCTACGAGCAGTACTTC. Translated: CASHPGDSSYEQYF.

The chain links TRBV6-4 to TRBJ2-3; 8 bases line up with TRBD1. The germline gives CDR1 MRHNA, CDR2 SNTAGT. V gave up 0 bases and J gave up 2 bases; unmatched junction bases: 19. The CDR3 consists of 21 residues. The CDR3 is CASSDSNIGQGLFPTTDTQYF. The CDR3 coding sequence is TGTGCCAGCAGTGACTCGAATATCGGACAGGGCCTCTTCCCTACCACAGATACGCAGTATTTT.

The chain recombines TRBV15 with TRBJ2-2; D unclear. This CDR3 has 16 amino acids. Per the germline V gene, CDR1 is LNHNV and CDR2 is YYDKDF (reference sequence). V gave up 1 base and J gave up 1 base, with 10 bases separating them. The DNA of the CDR3 is TGTGCCACCAGCAGAGGCCCGACACGGAACACCGGGGAGCTGTTTTTT. Its protein product is CATSRGPTRNTGELFF.

This clone has more than one count but fewer than ten. The rearrangement uses TRBV29-1 and TRBJ1-1, with 9 bases matching TRBD1. Germline V gene data show CDR1 as SQVTM and CDR2 as ANQGSEA. Trimming at V came to 4 bases and at J to 10 bases, leaving 1 base not matched to a gene. CDR3 length: 10 residues. This CDR3 reads CSVGDRVAFF. CDR3 DNA: TGCAGCGTTGGGGACAGGGTAGCTTTCTTT.

This chain joins TRBV7-9 and TRBJ2-5; D might be TRBD1 (5 bases). There are 14 residues in the CDR3. Trimming cost V 4 bases and J 0 bases, with 9 bases left between them. The germline CDR1 and CDR2 sequences are SEHNR and FQNEAQ (reference sequence). Here the CDR3 reads CASSSGHNQETQYF. CDR3 bases: TGTGCCAGCAGCTCCGGACACAACCAAGAGACCCAGTACTTC.

The CDR3 region has the DNA TGCGCCAGCAGCTCGCGGACTTCCATTTATTCCACAGATACGCAGTATTTT. It encodes CASSSRTSIYSTDTQYF. The rearrangement uses TRBV5-1 and TRBJ2-3, with D perhaps matching TRBD2 (5 bases). The V and J ends lost 3 bases and 2 bases respectively, with 19 bases between them. Germline loops: CDR1 SGHRS, CDR2 YFSETQ. This CDR3 has 17 residues.

This chain joins TRBV6-6 and TRBJ2-1, with 7 bases fitting TRBD1. The ends lost 2 bases at V and 8 bases at J; junction bases unmatched: 9. CDR1 MNHNY and CDR2 SVGAGI come from the germline V gene (reference sequence). This CDR3 is 15 amino acids long. This CDR3 reads CASSYVAGGNDEQFF. The CDR3 DNA follows: TGTGCCAGCAGTTACGTGGCAGGGGGTAACGATGAGCAGTTCTTC.

The genes are TRBV6-1 and TRBJ2-1, with 10 bases aligning to TRBD1. V gave up 8 bases and J gave up 7 bases; unmatched junction bases: 5. Germline CDR1 and CDR2: MNHNS and SASEGT. The CDR3 sequence is 13 residues long. CDR3 residues: CASSPGQGNEQFF. CDR3 bases: TGTGCCAGCTCACCGGGACAGGGGAATGAGCAGTTCTTC.

This chain joins TRBV10-1 and TRBJ2-7, with TRBD2 matching 13 bases. Germline values: CDR1 WNHNN, CDR2 SYGVQD (reference sequence). The CDR3 totals 16 residues. Trimming took 4 bases from V and 2 from J; bases not matched to a gene: 5. In DNA, the CDR3 is TGCGCCAGCAGTGCCGGGACTAGCGGGATCCCCTACGAGCAGTACTTC. It yields the protein CASSAGTSGIPYEQYF.